Only a few counts were recorded for the clone carrying this TCR beta chain. The sample comes from a study of patients and donors after allogeneic stem cell transplantation. TCRdb recomputed calls from the RT-PCR reads with MiXCR, one row per CDR3 protein. The table lists about 410,000 distinct CDR3 sequences, about a sixth of them singletons. V was clipped by 7 bases and J by 5 bases; unmatched bases: 15. The CDR3 is made up of 16 amino acids. Germline V gene lookup returns CDR1 SGHRS and CDR2 YFSETQ. This TCR was recovered from a human donor who was either an allogeneic HSCT recipient or a stem cell or donor lymphocyte infusion donor (not recorded which). It is not recorded whose cells these are; they may come from a transplant donor. Source material: blood, either unsorted or a sorted T cell fraction (not recorded which). The rearrangement uses TRBV5-1 and TRBJ2-1, with 7 bases identical to TRBD1. The CDR3 is CASYTIQGFRNNEQFF. CDR3 DNA sequence: TGCGCCAGCTACACCATACAGGGGTTTAGGAACAATGAGCAGTTCTTC.